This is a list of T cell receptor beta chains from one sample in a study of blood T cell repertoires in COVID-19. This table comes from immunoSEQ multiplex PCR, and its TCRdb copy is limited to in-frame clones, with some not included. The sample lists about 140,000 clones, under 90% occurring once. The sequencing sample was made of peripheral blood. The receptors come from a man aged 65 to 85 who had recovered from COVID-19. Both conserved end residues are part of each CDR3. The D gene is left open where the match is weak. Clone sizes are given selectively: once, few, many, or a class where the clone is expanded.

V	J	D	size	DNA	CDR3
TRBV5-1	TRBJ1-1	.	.	TGCGCCAGCAGAGCTTGGGGATGGGGAGGGGACACTGAAGCTTTCTTT	CASRAWGWGGDTEAFF
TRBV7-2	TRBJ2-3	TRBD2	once	TGTGCCGGGGGACGGGCTAGCGGGAGGGGACGAGATACGCAGTATTTT	CAGGRASGRGRDTQYF
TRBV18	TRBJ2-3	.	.	TGTGCCAGCTCAATTACAGGGACAGATACGCAGTATTTT	CASSITGTDTQYF
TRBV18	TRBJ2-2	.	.	TGTGCCAGCTCACCCCCGTTTAGAACCGGGGAGCTGTTTTTT	CASSPPFRTGELFF
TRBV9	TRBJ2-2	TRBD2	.	TGTGCCAGCAGCGTACGCCCCACCGGCCCAGCGGGAGCGGTCGGGGAGCTGTTTTTT	CASSVRPTGPAGAVGELFF
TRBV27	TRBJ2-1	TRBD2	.	TGTGCCAGCAGTTCCAGACTAGCGCAAGTCGGACACAATGAGCAGTTCTTC	CASSSRLAQVGHNEQFF
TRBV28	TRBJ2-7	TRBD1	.	TGTGCCAGCAGTCCCCGGGACAGGGGAAACGAGCAGTACTTC	CASSPRDRGNEQYF
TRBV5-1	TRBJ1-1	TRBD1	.	TGCGCCAGCAGAACAGGGGGTGTGAACACTGAAGCTTTCTTT	CASRTGGVNTEAFF
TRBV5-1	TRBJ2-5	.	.	TGCGCCAGCAGCTTAAGTGGGGGGGCGGGTCGAGAGACCCAGTACTTC	CASSLSGGAGRETQYF
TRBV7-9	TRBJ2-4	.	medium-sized	TGTGCCAGCAGCGCCCAGGACAGACCCTCAGCCAAAAACATTCAGTACTTC	CASSAQDRPSAKNIQYF
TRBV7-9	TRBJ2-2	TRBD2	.	TGTGCCAGCAGCTTCAGCGGGGCCACCGGGGAGCTGTTTTTT	CASSFSGATGELFF
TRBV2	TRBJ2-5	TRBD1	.	TGTGCCAGCAAATCTAGAACAGGGGGGCCTGGGGAGACCCAGTACTTC	CASKSRTGGPGETQYF
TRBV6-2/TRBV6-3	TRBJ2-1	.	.	TGTGCCAGCAGTGGGGCGGCAGGGGCCTCCTACAATGAGCAGTTCTTC	CASSGAAGASYNEQFF
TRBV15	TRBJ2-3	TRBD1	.	TGTGCCACCAGCGATCCCGGGACAGGGGGCACAGATACGCAGTATTTT	CATSDPGTGGTDTQYF
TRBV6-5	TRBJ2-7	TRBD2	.	TGTGCCAGTCAGACTAGCTTTAGCTCCTACGAGCAGTACTTC	CASQTSFSSYEQYF
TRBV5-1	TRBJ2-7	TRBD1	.	TGCGCCAGCAATTCAGGGACAGCGCTCTACGAGCAGTACTTC	CASNSGTALYEQYF
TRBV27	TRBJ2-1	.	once	TGTGCCAGCAGTCTTGGACTTCCCTACAATGAGCAGTTCTTC	CASSLGLPYNEQFF
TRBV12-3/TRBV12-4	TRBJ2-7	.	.	TGTGCCAGCAGGCCGACAAAGTGGGCCGAGCAGTACTTC	CASRPTKWAEQYF
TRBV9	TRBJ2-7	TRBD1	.	TGTGCCAGCAGCAGACAGGGGGCTGGCTACGAGCAGTACTTC	CASSRQGAGYEQYF
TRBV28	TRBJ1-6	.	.	TGTGCCAGCAGTGACGGACAGTGGAATTTCAATTCACCCCTCCACTTT	CASSDGQWNFNSPLHF
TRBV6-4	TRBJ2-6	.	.	TGTGCCAGCAGTGACTCGACAGGCCGCTCTGGGGCCAACGTCCTGACTTTC	CASSDSTGRSGANVLTF
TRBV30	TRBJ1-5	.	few	TGTGCCTGGAGACAGACAAATAGCAATCAGCCCCAGCATTTT	CAWRQTNSNQPQHF
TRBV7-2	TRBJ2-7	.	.	TGTGCCAGCAGCCTAGGGAGACAGAGCTCGGAGCAGTACTTC	CASSLGRQSSEQYF
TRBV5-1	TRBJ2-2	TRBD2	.	TGCGCCAGCAGCACCACTAGCGGCTCGAACACCGGGGAGCTGTTTTTT	CASSTTSGSNTGELFF
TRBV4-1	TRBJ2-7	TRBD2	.	TGCGCCAGCAGCCACGTCCTAGCGGATCTCTACGAGCAGTACTTC	CASSHVLADLYEQYF
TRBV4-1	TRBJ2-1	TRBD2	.	TGCGCCAGCAGCCTCGGACTAGCGGGAGGTAATGAGCAGTTCTTC	CASSLGLAGGNEQFF
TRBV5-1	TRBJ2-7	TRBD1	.	TGCGCCAGCAGCTTTCTACCTTCGACAGGGCAGGCCGCATACGAGCAGTACTTC	CASSFLPSTGQAAYEQYF
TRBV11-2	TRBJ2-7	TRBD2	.	TGTGCCAGTTGGGCGGGGGGCGAGCAGTACTTC	CASWAGGEQYF
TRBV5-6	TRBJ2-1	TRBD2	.	TGTGCCAGCAGCTCGGGGGGACTAGCGGGGATAAGCTCCTACAATGAGCAGTTCTTC	CASSSGGLAGISSYNEQFF
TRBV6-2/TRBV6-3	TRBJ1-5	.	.	TGTGCCAGCAGTTTTCAGGGTAGGAGCAATCAGCCCCAGCATTTT	CASSFQGRSNQPQHF
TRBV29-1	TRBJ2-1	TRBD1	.	TGCAGCGTCGGACAGGGTTTGTACAATGAGCAGTTCTTC	CSVGQGLYNEQFF
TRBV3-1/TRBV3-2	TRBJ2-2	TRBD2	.	TGTGCCAGCAGCTTAGGACTAGTACCACCCGGGGAGCTGTTTTTT	CASSLGLVPPGELFF
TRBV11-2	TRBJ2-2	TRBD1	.	TGTGCCAGTCGGGACAGGAACACCGGGGAGCTGTTTTTT	CASRDRNTGELFF
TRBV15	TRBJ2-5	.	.	TGTGCCACCAGCACACAGGAAGAGACCCAGTACTTC	CATSTQEETQYF
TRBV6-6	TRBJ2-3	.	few	TGTGCCAGCAGTTACCGGGAGACAGATACGCAGTATTTT	CASSYRETDTQYF
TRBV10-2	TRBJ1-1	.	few	TGCGCCAGCAGTGAGCTAGGTGGCCGGGGTGACGCTTTCTTT	CASSELGGRGDAFF
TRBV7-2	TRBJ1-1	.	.	TGTGCCAGCAGCCCACTACCAAGACGGGGTTACGGTACTGAAGCTTTCTTT	CASSPLPRRGYGTEAFF
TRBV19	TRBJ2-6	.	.	TGTGCCAGTAGTATAGGAGGGAGCGGGGCCAACGTCCTGACTTTC	CASSIGGSGANVLTF
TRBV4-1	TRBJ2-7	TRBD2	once	TGCGCCAGCAGCCAAGGTCTTGGCGGGAGATTGTACGAGCAGTACTTC	CASSQGLGGRLYEQYF
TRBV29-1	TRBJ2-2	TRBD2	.	TGCAGCGTTCCTCGGGGAGGGGCGGGCACCGGGGAGCTGTTTTTT	CSVPRGGAGTGELFF
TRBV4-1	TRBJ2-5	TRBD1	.	TGCGCCAGCAGCCGAAAACCCGGGACAGGGGCGGAGACCCAGTACTTC	CASSRKPGTGAETQYF
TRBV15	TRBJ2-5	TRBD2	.	TGTGCCACCAGCAGAGCGCTGACTAGCGGGAGTACGGAGACCCAGTACTTC	CATSRALTSGSTETQYF
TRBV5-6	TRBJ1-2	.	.	TGTGCCAGCAGCTTGGATCAGGGAGGGGCTGGCTACACCTTC	CASSLDQGGAGYTF
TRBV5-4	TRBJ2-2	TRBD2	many	TGTGCCAGCAGCTTGGGGGGCGGGAGAACTGCCGGGGAGCTGTTTTTT	CASSLGGGRTAGELFF
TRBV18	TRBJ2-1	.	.	TGTGCCAGCTCACCACTTGGCCCCTCCTACAATGAGCAGTTCTTC	CASSPLGPSYNEQFF
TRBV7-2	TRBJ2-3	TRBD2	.	TGTGCCAGCAGTTTCGACATAGCGGGCGCAATTACAGATACGCAGTATTTT	CASSFDIAGAITDTQYF
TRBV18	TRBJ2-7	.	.	TGTGCCAGCTCCCCGAGTAGGCAGGAGGCCTACGAGCAGTACTTC	CASSPSRQEAYEQYF
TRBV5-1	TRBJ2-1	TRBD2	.	TGCGCCAGCAGCTACGGGACTAGCGGGATGTCCTACAATGAGCAGTTCTTC	CASSYGTSGMSYNEQFF
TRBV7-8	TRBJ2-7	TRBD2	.	TGTGCCAGCAGCTTAGTGGGCGGGAGTCTGGGGGAGCAGTACTTC	CASSLVGGSLGEQYF